Sequencing of this TCR beta chain was carried out in a study of response to subunit inactivated influenza vaccine. Whole-study results and caveats: The authors suggested that every seasonal influenza vaccination recruits few new T cells.

TCRdb fed the RT-PCR reads into MiXCR, producing one record per CDR3 protein. The sample carries about 300,000 distinct CDR3 sequences, approximately 21% recorded once. Comment on this clonotype: No antigen is known for it.

The CDR3 covers 14 residues. Germline V gene sequence: CDR1 MNHNS, CDR2 SASEGT. With 9 bases removed from V and 4 bases from J, the gap between germline ends came to 15 bases. Sequenced here: PBMCs from blood, sampled about 20 months after vaccination. The TCR originated in a man aged 45-69 years who received an inactivated influenza vaccine. The V call is TRBV6-1, the J call TRBJ2-2; D may be TRBD1 (6 bases). The CDR3 coding sequence is TGTGCCAGTACCGGGACATCGGTCACCGGGGAGCTGTTTTTT. Its translation: CASTGTSVTGELFF.